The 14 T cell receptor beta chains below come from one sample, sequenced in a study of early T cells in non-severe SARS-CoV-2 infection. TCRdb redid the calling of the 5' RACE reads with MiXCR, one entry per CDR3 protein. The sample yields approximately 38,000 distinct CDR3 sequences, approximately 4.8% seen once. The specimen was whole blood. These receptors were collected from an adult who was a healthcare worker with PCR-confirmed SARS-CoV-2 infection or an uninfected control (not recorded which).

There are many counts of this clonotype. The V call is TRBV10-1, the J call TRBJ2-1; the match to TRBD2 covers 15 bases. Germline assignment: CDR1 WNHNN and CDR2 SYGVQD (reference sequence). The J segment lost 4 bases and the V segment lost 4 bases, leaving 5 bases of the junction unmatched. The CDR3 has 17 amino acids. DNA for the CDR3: TGCGCCAGCAGTGTCGGACTAGCGGGAGGGATATACAATGAGCAGTTCTTC. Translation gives CASSVGLAGGIYNEQFF.

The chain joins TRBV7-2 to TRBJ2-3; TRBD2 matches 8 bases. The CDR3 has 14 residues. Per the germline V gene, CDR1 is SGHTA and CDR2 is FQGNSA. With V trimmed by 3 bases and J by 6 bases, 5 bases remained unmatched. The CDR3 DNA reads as TGTGCCAGCAGCTTGACGAGCGGGAGTGATACGCAGTATTTT. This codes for CASSLTSGSDTQYF.

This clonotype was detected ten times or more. CDR3 DNA sequence: TGCAGTGCTCCTCTGGGGAACACTGAAGCTTTCTTT. Protein sequence: CSAPLGNTEAFF. The gene calls are TRBV20-1 and TRBJ1-1, with unresolved D. The germline CDR1 and CDR2 sequences are DFQATT and SNEGSKA (reference sequence). This CDR3 is 12 amino acids long. V was pared by 5 bases and J by 1 base, with 8 bases between.

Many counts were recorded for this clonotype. CDR3 DNA sequence: TGTGCCAGCAGGGGGACTAGCGGGAGGAACCATGAGCAGTTCTTC. This gives the protein CASRGTSGRNHEQFF. The chain carries TRBV6-1 and TRBJ2-1, with TRBD2 matching 15 bases. CDR3 size: 15 residues. J was trimmed by 8 bases and V by 6 bases; bases with no gene match: 5. Germline assignment: CDR1 MNHNS and CDR2 SASEGT.

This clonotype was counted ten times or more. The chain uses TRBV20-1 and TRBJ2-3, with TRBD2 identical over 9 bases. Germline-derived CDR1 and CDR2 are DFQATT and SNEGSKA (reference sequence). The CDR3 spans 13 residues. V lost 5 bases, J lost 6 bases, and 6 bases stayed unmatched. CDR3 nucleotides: TGCAGTGCTTTGCGGGGGGGCGTGGATACGCAGTATTTT. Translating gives CSALRGGVDTQYF.

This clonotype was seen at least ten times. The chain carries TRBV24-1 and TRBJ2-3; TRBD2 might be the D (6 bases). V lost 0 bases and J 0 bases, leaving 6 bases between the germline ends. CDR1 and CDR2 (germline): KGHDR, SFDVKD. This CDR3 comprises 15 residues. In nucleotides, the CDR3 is TGTGCCACCAGTGATTTGGGGACTAGCACAGATACGCAGTATTTT. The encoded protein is CATSDLGTSTDTQYF.

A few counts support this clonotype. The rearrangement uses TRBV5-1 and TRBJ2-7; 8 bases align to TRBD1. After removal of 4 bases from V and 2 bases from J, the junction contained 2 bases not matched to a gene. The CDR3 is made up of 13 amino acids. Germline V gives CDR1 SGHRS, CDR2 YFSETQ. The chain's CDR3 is CASSRTGTYEQYF. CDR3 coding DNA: TGCGCCAGCAGCCGGACAGGGACCTACGAGCAGTACTTC.

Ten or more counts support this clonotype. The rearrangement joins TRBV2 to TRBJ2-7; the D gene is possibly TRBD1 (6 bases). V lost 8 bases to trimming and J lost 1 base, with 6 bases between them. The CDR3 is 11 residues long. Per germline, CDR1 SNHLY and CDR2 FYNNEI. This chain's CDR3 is CASGTSYEQYF. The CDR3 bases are TGTGCCAGCGGGACATCCTACGAGCAGTACTTC.

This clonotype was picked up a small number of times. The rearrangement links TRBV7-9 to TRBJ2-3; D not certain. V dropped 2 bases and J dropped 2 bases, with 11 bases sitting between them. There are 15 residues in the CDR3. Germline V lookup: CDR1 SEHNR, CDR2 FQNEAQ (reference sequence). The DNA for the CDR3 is TGTGCCAGCAGCTTACTCTTGCAGTACACAGATACGCAGTATTTT. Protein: CASSLLLQYTDTQYF.

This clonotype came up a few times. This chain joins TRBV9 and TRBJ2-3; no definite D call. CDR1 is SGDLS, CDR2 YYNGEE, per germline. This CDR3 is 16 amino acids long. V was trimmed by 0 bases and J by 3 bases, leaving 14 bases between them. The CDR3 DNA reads TGTGCCAGCAGCGTAGATGGGATAGGGTCAACAGATACGCAGTATTTT. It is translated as CASSVDGIGSTDTQYF.

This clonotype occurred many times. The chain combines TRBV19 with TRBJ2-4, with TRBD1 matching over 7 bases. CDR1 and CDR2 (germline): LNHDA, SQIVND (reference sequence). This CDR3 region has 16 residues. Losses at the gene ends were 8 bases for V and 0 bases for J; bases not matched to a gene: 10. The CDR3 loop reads CASSTGTDIAKNIQYF. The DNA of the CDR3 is TGTGCCAGTTCAACCGGGACAGATATAGCCAAAAACATTCAGTACTTC.

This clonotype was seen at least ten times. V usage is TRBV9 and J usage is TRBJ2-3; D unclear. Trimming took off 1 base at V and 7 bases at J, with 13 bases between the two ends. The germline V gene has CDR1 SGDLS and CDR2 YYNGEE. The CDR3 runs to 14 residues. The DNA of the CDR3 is TGTGCCAGCAGCGTATCGGAAGGATATCATACGCAGTATTTT. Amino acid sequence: CASSVSEGYHTQYF. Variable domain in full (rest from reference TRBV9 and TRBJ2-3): DSGVTQTPKHLITATGQRVTLRCSPRSGDLSVYWYQQSLDQGLQFLIQYYNGEERAKGNILERFSAQQFPDLHSELNLSSLELGDSALYFCASSVSEGYHTQYFGPGTRLTVL.

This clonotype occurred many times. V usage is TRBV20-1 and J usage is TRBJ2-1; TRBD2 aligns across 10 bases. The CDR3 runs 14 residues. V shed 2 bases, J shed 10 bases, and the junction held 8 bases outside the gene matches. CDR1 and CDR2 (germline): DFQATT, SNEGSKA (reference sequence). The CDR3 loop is CSARLSGRAWEQFF. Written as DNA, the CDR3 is TGCAGTGCTAGATTGAGCGGGAGGGCCTGGGAGCAGTTCTTC.

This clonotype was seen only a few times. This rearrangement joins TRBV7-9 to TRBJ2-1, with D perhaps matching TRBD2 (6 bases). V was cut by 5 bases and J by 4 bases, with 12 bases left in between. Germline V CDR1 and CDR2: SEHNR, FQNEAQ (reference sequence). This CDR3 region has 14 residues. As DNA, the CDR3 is TGTGCCAGCAGCCGCACTAGCCCATACAATGAGCAGTTCTTC. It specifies CASSRTSPYNEQFF.